This T cell receptor beta chain was identified in a study of blood T cell repertoires in COVID-19. Background on the study: The United States, Italy and Spain supplied acute and convalescent COVID-19 samples. Sample material is recorded as cDNA or gDNA derived from T cells, B-cell-depleted T cells, or PBMCs.

Seattle researchers signed up patients amid active infection and tracked them longitudinally. Trimming removed 1 base from V and 4 bases from J, with 20 bases in between. The CDR3 sequence is 18 residues long. Germline values: CDR1 LNHDA, CDR2 SQIVND (reference sequence). Only in-frame clones appear in the TCRdb table, and some are missing; sequencing was by immunoSEQ multiplex PCR. The sample shows 85,000 to 120,000 clones, 75% to 90% of them seen only once. Sequenced sample: peripheral blood. This receptor was identified in a woman between 50 and 59 years old with COVID-19, enrolled during active disease. The V and J genes are TRBV19 and TRBJ2-1; D is perhaps TRBD2 (6 bases). The CDR3 sequence is CASSIVGRGTSRYNEQFF. In DNA, the CDR3 is TGTGCCAGTAGTATAGTAGGTCGGGGGACCTCGAGATACAATGAGCAGTTCTTC.